This TCR beta chain was captured in a study of CD8 T cells in ankylosing spondylitis. Findings and limits, study-wide: A CD8+ phenotype characterized the disease-linked clones, which were relatively rare in peripheral blood. Earlier work had already found some motif variants in reactive arthritis synovial fluid and blood.

Preparation of TCR beta libraries was done by quantitative 5'-RACE with molecular barcodes. TCRdb re-analysed the 5' RACE reads in MiXCR, keeping a single row per CDR3 protein. The sample has some 250,000 distinct CDR3 sequences; approximately 11% are singletons. At least ten counts were recorded for this clonotype. The antigen is unknown. The source material was blood, either unsorted or a sorted T cell fraction (not recorded which). The TCR originated in a male donor with ankylosing spondylitis or in good health (not recorded which).

This CDR3 is CSAFGGTSGPYEQYF. The CDR3 DNA is TGCAGTGCATTTGGCGGGACTAGCGGCCCCTACGAGCAGTACTTC. The V gene is TRBV20-1, the J gene TRBJ2-7; 11 positions agree with TRBD2. The length of the CDR3 is 15 residues. J lost 2 bases, V lost 6 bases, and 9 bases had no gene match. Germline V CDR1 and CDR2: DFQATT, SNEGSKA (reference sequence).